These 20 T cell receptor beta chains came from one sample sequenced in a study of T cells in Graves' hyperthyroidism and ophthalmopathy. Amplified TCR beta CDR3 regions derived from RNA transcripts. The HTBI primer set drove a first-round RT-PCR of the TCR CDR3. TCRdb used MiXCR to reprocess the multiplex PCR reads, holding one entry per CDR3 protein. The table has roughly 510,000 distinct CDR3 sequences, about 20% seen once; the top ten hold approximately 26%. Material for sequencing was blood. The receptor set was obtained from a young man with Graves' hyperthyroidism.

This clonotype was counted many times. This chain links TRBV28 with TRBJ2-2; D gene unclear. CDR1 is MDHEN, CDR2 SYDVKM, per germline. Trimming cost V 6 bases and J 6 bases, with 14 bases left between them. This CDR3 spans 14 amino acids. The CDR3 is CASRGSVWAGELFF. The CDR3 DNA is TGTGCCAGCAGGGGCAGTGTATGGGCCGGGGAGCTGTTTTTT.

Many counts were recorded for this clonotype. V usage is TRBV29-1 and J usage is TRBJ2-7, with D tentatively TRBD1 (5 bases). Germline lookup yields CDR1 SQVTM and CDR2 ANQGSEA. This CDR3 comprises 12 residues. Trimming took 4 bases from V and 6 from J, leaving 13 bases between them. DNA for the CDR3: TGCAGCGTTGGGACACCCAGGTTCGAGCAGTACTTC. It translates to CSVGTPRFEQYF.

This clonotype was recorded a few times. This chain connects TRBV11-3 to TRBJ2-7; 7 bases agree with TRBD1. J was trimmed by 9 bases and V by 8 bases; bases with no gene match: 13. The CDR3 totals 13 residues. The germline gives CDR1 SGHNT, CDR2 YENEEA. For the CDR3, the DNA is TGTGCCAGCGGCTCCGCGACAGGGTCTGGGCAGTACTTC. Protein product: CASGSATGSGQYF.

This clonotype was picked up many times. The chain has TRBV12-3 or TRBV12-4 and TRBJ2-4, with 10 nucleotides matching TRBD1. This CDR3 region has 16 residues. Losses at the gene ends were 1 base for V and 4 bases for J; bases not matched to a gene: 4. CDR3 in DNA: TGTGCCAGCAGTTTAGTTATGGGACAGGGGAAAAACATTCAGTACTTC. It is translated as CASSLVMGQGKNIQYF.

This clonotype was observed many times. The chain carries TRBV6-1 and TRBJ1-1; TRBD1 matches at 8 bases. Germline trimming cut 6 bases from V and 3 bases from J; bases unmatched to any gene: 9. CDR1 and CDR2 from the germline V gene are MNHNS and SASEGT. This CDR3 spans 15 amino acids. DNA of the CDR3: TGTGCCAGCAGCGATCCGGGACAGGAGGACACTGAAGCTTTCTTT. Encoded protein: CASSDPGQEDTEAFF.

The gene calls are TRBV28 and TRBJ1-2; D uncertain. The CDR3 totals 13 residues. Germline values: CDR1 MDHEN, CDR2 SYDVKM. V lost 5 bases and J 5 bases, leaving 12 bases between the germline ends. The CDR3 here is CASSTTMDYGYTF. For the CDR3, the DNA is TGTGCCAGCAGTACGACAATGGATTATGGCTACACCTTC.

V gene TRBV6-5 combines with J gene TRBJ1-2; TRBD1 matches at 8 bases. The CDR3 has 15 residues. Germline V gene lookup returns CDR1 MNHEY and CDR2 SVGAGI. Trimming cost V 0 bases and J 8 bases; bases outside gene matches: 8. CDR3 DNA: TGTGCCAGCAGTTACTCGCCTTGGACAGGGAACGGCTACACCTTC. Its translation: CASSYSPWTGNGYTF.

This clonotype came up many times. V usage is TRBV10-3 and J usage is TRBJ2-5; D gene unclear. The germline CDR1 and CDR2 sequences are ENHRY and SYGVKD. V lost 7 bases, J lost 0 bases, and 9 bases lay in between. CDR3 size: 13 residues. Here the CDR3 reads CAITPDNQETQYF. CDR3 bases: TGTGCCATCACCCCAGACAACCAAGAGACCCAGTACTTC.

The chain combines TRBV6-1 with TRBJ1-2; maybe TRBD1 (6 bases). CDR1 and CDR2 (germline): MNHNS, SASEGT. This CDR3 contains 15 residues. Between the trimmed V and J ends, which lost 1 base and 4 bases, there was a span of 13 bases. The CDR3 is CASSEEGGSSYGYTF. DNA for the CDR3: TGTGCCAGCAGTGAAGAGGGGGGTTCGAGCTATGGCTACACCTTC.

This clonotype appeared many times. The V and J genes are TRBV12-3 or TRBV12-4 and TRBJ2-5, with unresolved D. There are 13 residues in the CDR3. V gave up 0 bases and J gave up 4 bases, with 6 bases separating them. In nucleotides, the CDR3 is TGTGCCAGCAGTTTAGCCCCTCGAGAGACCCAGTACTTC. It codes for CASSLAPRETQYF.

This clonotype was counted a few times. The rearrangement uses TRBV6-2 or TRBV6-3 and TRBJ1-5; TRBD1 matches at 7 bases. The CDR3 spans 15 residues. In germline, CDR1 is MNHEY, CDR2 SVGEGT. With V trimmed by 2 bases and J by 10 bases, 11 bases remained unmatched. CDR3 DNA sequence: TGTGCCAGCAGTTACCAACAGGGGACCTCGGAACCCCAGCATTTT. Protein sequence: CASSYQQGTSEPQHF.

Ten or more counts support this clonotype. Written as DNA, the CDR3 is TGTGCCAGCAGTATCCTTGCGGGGGAAGAGACCCAGTACTTC. As protein: CASSILAGEETQYF. This chain links TRBV6-5 with TRBJ2-5; 7 bases agree with TRBD2. This CDR3 has 14 amino acids. J lost 3 bases, V lost 5 bases, and 6 bases had no gene match. From germline, CDR1 is MNHEY and CDR2 SVGAGI.

V usage is TRBV19 and J usage is TRBJ1-1; 10 nucleotides agree with TRBD1. In germline, CDR1 is LNHDA, CDR2 SQIVND (reference sequence). The CDR3 consists of 14 residues. The V gene end was trimmed by 6 bases and the J gene end by 3 bases; junction bases not matched to a gene: 4. The CDR3 sequence: CASRDRGRDTEAFF. CDR3 DNA sequence: TGTGCCAGTAGAGACAGGGGGCGAGACACTGAAGCTTTCTTT.

The chain carries TRBV24-1 and TRBJ2-7; a possible D gene is TRBD2 (5 bases). The germline V and J ends were trimmed by 5 bases and 2 bases, with 24 bases remaining between them. CDR3 length: 18 residues. Germline V lookup: CDR1 KGHDR, CDR2 SFDVKD. The CDR3 spells CATSALTREGDIPYEQYF. Written as DNA, the CDR3 is TGTGCCACCAGTGCCCTGACTCGGGAAGGAGATATCCCCTACGAGCAGTACTTC.

This clonotype showed up many times. The chain links TRBV12-3 or TRBV12-4 to TRBJ1-5; D is uncertain. The CDR3 is 13 residues long. Trimming stripped 5 bases from V and 3 bases from J, with 8 bases between. The CDR3 DNA sequence: TGTGCCAGCAGTGTGATGGCCAATCAGCCCCAGCATTTT. Its translation is CASSVMANQPQHF.

This clonotype was counted at least ten times. This rearrangement joins TRBV28 to TRBJ1-2; D gene ambiguous. The CDR3 runs to 13 residues. Germline-derived CDR1 and CDR2 are MDHEN and SYDVKM. V gave up 11 bases and J gave up 0 bases, with 13 bases separating them. The CDR3 sequence is CAATELANYGYTF. CDR3 coding DNA: TGTGCCGCGACGGAGTTAGCTAACTATGGCTACACCTTC.

This clonotype was counted between two and nine times. The chain combines TRBV28 with TRBJ1-1; 8 bases match TRBD1. The V gene end was trimmed by 4 bases and the J gene end by 4 bases; junction bases not matched to a gene: 8. This CDR3 comprises 15 residues. Germline-derived CDR1 and CDR2 are MDHEN and SYDVKM. In DNA, the CDR3 is TGTGCCAGCAGTTCCCCCAGACAGGGGACCACTGAAGCTTTCTTT. The encoded protein is CASSSPRQGTTEAFF.

The CDR3 DNA is TGTGCCAGCAGTACTTTTGACGGCTCATCTGGGGCCAACGTCCTGACTTTC. Its protein is CASSTFDGSSGANVLTF. The V and J genes are TRBV6-4 and TRBJ2-6; D uncertain. Germline CDR1 is MRHNA and CDR2 is SNTAGT. CDR3 length: 17 residues. Trimming removed 5 bases from V and 1 base from J, with 15 bases in between.

The J gene is TRBJ1-2, the V gene TRBV28, with no clear D. CDR1 and CDR2 from the germline V gene are MDHEN and SYDVKM. V lost 2 bases and J 6 bases, leaving 13 bases between the germline ends. This CDR3 contains 14 residues. The CDR3 loop reads CASSLRSRTHGYTF. As DNA, the CDR3 is TGTGCCAGCAGTTTAAGGTCCAGGACCCATGGCTACACCTTC.

This clonotype showed up many times. The chain couples TRBV19 to TRBJ2-7; possibly TRBD2 for D (6 bases). Germline V gene data show CDR1 as LNHDA and CDR2 as SQIVND (reference sequence). The V end lost 9 bases, the J end lost 7 bases, and 22 bases lay between the germline ends. This CDR3 region has 14 residues. This CDR3 reads CASALASTAGEQYF. The DNA for the CDR3 is TGTGCCAGCGCCTTAGCCTCAACGGCGGGGGAGCAGTACTTC.